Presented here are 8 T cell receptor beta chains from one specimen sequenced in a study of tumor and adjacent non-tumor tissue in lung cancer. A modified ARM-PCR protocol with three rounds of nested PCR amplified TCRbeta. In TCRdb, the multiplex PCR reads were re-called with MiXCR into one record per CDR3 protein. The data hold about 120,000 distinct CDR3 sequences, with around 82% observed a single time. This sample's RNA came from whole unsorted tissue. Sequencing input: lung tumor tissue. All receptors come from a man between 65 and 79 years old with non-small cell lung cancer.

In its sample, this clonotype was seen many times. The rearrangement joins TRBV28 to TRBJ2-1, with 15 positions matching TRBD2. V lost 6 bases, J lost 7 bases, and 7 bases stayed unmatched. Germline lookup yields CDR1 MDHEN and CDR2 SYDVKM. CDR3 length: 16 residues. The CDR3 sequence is CASRGLAGGFWNEQFF. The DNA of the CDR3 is TGTGCCAGCAGAGGACTAGCGGGAGGGTTCTGGAATGAGCAGTTCTTC. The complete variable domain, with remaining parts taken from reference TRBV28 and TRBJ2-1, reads DVKVTQSSRYLVKRTGEKVFLECVQDMDHENMFWYRQDPGLGLRLIYFSYDVKMKEKGDIPEGYSVSREKKERFSLILESASTNQTSMYLCASRGLAGGFWNEQFFGPGTRLTVL.

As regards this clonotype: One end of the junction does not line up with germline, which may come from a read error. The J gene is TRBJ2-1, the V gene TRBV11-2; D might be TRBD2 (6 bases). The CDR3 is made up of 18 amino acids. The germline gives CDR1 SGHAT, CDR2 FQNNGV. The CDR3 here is CASSLDVRDCASYNELFF. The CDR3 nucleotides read TGTGCCAGCAGCTTAGATGTGCGGGACTGCGCCTCCTACAATGAGCTGTTCTTC. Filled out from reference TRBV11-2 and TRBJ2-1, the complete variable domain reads EAGVAQSPRYKIIEKRQSVAFWCNPISGHATLYWYQQILGQGPKLLIQFQNNGVVDDSQLPKDRFSAERLKGVDSTLKIQPAKLEDSAVYLCASSLDVRDCASYNELFFGPGTRLTVL.

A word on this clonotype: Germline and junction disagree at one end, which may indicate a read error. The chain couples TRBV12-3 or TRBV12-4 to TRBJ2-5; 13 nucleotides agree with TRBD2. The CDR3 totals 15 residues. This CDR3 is CDSSGLAGVAETQYF. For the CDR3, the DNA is TGTGACAGCAGCGGACTAGCGGGAGTGGCGGAGACTCAGTACTTC.

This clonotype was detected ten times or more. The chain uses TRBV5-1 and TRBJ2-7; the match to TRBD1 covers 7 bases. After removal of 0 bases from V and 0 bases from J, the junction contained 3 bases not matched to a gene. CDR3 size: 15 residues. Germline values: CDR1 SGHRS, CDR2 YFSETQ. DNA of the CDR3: TGCGCCAGCAGCTTGGTGGGGACAGACTCCTACGAGCAGTACTTC. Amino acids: CASSLVGTDSYEQYF.

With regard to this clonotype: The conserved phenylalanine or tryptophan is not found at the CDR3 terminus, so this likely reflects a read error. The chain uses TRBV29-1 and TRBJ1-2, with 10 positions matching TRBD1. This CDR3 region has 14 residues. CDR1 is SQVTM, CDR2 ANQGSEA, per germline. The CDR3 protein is CSVELGTGDYGYTL. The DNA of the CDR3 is TGCAGCGTTGAGTTAGGGACAGGGGACTATGGTTACACCTTA.

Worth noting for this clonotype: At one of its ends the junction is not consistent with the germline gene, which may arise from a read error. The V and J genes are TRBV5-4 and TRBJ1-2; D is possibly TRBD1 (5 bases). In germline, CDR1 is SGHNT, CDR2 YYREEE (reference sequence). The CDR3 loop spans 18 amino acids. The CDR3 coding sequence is TGTACCAGCAGCTTGTATTTGGGAGGAGGGGAGGCTAACTATGTCTACACCTTC. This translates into CTSSLYLGGGEANYVYTF.

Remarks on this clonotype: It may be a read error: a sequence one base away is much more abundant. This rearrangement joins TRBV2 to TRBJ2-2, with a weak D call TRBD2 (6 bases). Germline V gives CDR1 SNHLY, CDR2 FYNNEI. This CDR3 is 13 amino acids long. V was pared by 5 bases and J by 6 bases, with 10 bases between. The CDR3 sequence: CASSPGVAGELFF. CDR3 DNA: TGTGCCAGCAGTCCGGGGGTCGCCGGGGAGCTGTTTTTT.

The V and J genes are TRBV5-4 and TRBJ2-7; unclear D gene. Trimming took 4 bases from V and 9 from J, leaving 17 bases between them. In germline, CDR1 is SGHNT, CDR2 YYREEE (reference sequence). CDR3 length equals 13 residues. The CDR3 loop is CASSLLVTRAQYF. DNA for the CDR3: TGTGCCAGCAGCCTTCTGGTGACAAGGGCGCAGTACTTC.